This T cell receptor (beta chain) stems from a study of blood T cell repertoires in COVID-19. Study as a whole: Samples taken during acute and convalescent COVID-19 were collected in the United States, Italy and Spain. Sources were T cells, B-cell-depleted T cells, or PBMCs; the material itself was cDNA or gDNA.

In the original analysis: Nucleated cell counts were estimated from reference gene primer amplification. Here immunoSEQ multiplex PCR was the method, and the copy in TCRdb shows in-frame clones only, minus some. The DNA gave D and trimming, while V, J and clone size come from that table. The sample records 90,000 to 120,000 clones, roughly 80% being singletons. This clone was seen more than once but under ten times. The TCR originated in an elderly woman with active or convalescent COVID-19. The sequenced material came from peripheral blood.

This chain's CDR3 is CASSLGDRGYTEAFF. In nucleotides, the CDR3 is TGTGCCAGCAGCCTTGGGGACAGGGGGTACACTGAAGCTTTCTTT. The chain couples TRBV9 to TRBJ1-1, with 11 nucleotides matching TRBD1. The ends lost 4 bases at V and 3 bases at J; junction bases unmatched: 5. The germline V gene has CDR1 SGDLS and CDR2 YYNGEE. This CDR3 has 15 amino acids.